The next 27 T cell receptor beta chains were all read from a single sample in a study of cytomegalovirus exposure and HLA in healthy donors. PCR primers comprised 60 Vbeta and 13 Jbeta primers. Clones were sequenced by immunoSEQ multiplex PCR, and TCRdb holds only the in-frame ones, with some missing. Among under 150,000 clones, roughly 84% were seen once, and the ten largest hold less than 1.5%. Sequencing was performed on PBMCs. These receptors originate from a girl aged 2 to 9 in good health and CMV-seronegative.

The CDR3 reads CASSENWHSQETQYF. The CDR3 nucleotides are TGTGCCAGCAGTGAAAACTGGCACAGCCAAGAGACCCAGTACTTC. The V gene is TRBV6-1, the J gene TRBJ2-5; D remains ambiguous. The V gene's germline CDR1 is MNHNS and CDR2 SASEGT. The CDR3 is 15 residues long. Deletions cut 2 bases from V and 1 base from J, with 11 bases between.

The V gene is TRBV4-2, the J gene TRBJ2-3, with 10 bases that match TRBD2. CDR1 and CDR2 from the germline V gene are LGHNA and YNFKEQ. The CDR3 spans 17 residues. Trimming took 0 bases from V and 1 from J; bases not matched to a gene: 4. The CDR3 loop is CASSQDRLAGGTDTQYF. The CDR3 coding sequence is TGTGCCAGCAGCCAAGATAGGCTAGCGGGGGGCACAGATACGCAGTATTTT.

The chain carries TRBV4-1 and TRBJ1-2; D remains unclear. The CDR3 is 16 residues long. The germline gives CDR1 MGHRA, CDR2 YSYEKL. Trimming took off 1 base at V and 1 base at J, with 13 bases between the two ends. In DNA, the CDR3 is TGCGCCAGCAGCCAAGTCCTGCCAAGGAGTAACTATGGCTACACCTTC. Protein: CASSQVLPRSNYGYTF.

The rearrangement uses TRBV10-3 and TRBJ2-7; the match to TRBD2 covers 11 bases. Per germline, CDR1 ENHRY and CDR2 SYGVKD. The CDR3 has 17 residues. V shed 0 bases and J 4 bases; nucleotides not matched to a gene: 8. CDR3 nucleotide sequence: TGTGCCATCAGTGAGTCGATCGGCCTAGCGGGAGGTTACGAGCAGTACTTC. Its protein is CAISESIGLAGGYEQYF.

The chain recombines TRBV30 with TRBJ1-4, with 7 bases that match TRBD1. This CDR3 spans 14 amino acids. After removal of 8 bases from V and 0 bases from J, the junction contained 6 bases not matched to a gene. Germline loops: CDR1 GTSNPN, CDR2 SVGIG (reference sequence). In nucleotides, the CDR3 is TGTGCCCAGAACACAGGGGCAACTAATGAAAAACTGTTTTTT. This sequence encodes CAQNTGATNEKLFF. Full variable domain (remainder filled in from reference TRBV30 and TRBJ1-4): SQTIHQWPATLVQPVGSPLSLECTVEGTSNPNLYWYRQAAGRGLQLLFYSVGIGQISSEVPQNLSASRPQDRQFILSSKKLLLSDSGFYLCAQNTGATNEKLFFGSGTQLSVL.

V and J are TRBV7-6 and TRBJ2-5; D remains ambiguous. The CDR3 is 12 amino acids. Germline V lookup: CDR1 SGHVS, CDR2 FNYEAQ. Trimming pared 4 bases from V and 5 bases from J, leaving 8 bases between. The CDR3 DNA sequence: TGTGCCAGCAGCTCCCCTCGTGAGACCCAGTACTTC. It specifies CASSSPRETQYF.

This clone was counted once. The V and J genes are TRBV27 and TRBJ2-7; D possibly corresponds to TRBD1 (5 bases). CDR3 length: 14 residues. The germline V gene has CDR1 MNHEY and CDR2 SMNVEV (reference sequence). Deletions cut 2 bases from V and 3 bases from J, with 11 bases between. The CDR3 coding sequence is TGTGCCAGCAGTTTAAGCAGGGATATCTACGAGCAGTACTTC. Its translation: CASSLSRDIYEQYF.

The chain has TRBV6-5 and TRBJ2-1, with TRBD2 identical over 8 bases. From germline, CDR1 is MNHEY and CDR2 SVGAGI. V gave up 5 bases and J gave up 6 bases; unmatched junction bases: 9. The CDR3 length is 15 residues. The CDR3 is CASSLSGDTRNEQFF. CDR3 sequence (DNA): TGTGCCAGCAGTCTTAGCGGGGATACCCGCAATGAGCAGTTCTTC.

The chain uses TRBV9 and TRBJ2-2; 8 nucleotides align to TRBD2. This CDR3 has 16 residues. V lost 0 bases and J lost 6; bases outside the gene matches: 7. Germline V gene data show CDR1 as SGDLS and CDR2 as YYNGEE. CDR3 protein: CASSVEGAGVPGELFF. CDR3 DNA: TGTGCCAGCAGCGTAGAGGGAGCGGGGGTTCCCGGGGAGCTGTTTTTT.

This chain uses TRBV6-5 with TRBJ2-2, with D maybe TRBD1 (5 bases). The V gene lost 2 bases and the J gene lost 3 bases, with 10 bases spanning the gap. The CDR3 runs 15 residues. Germline CDR1 MNHEY, CDR2 SVGAGI. The CDR3 protein is CASSYEGADTGELFF. In nucleotides, the CDR3 is TGTGCCAGCAGTTACGAAGGGGCGGACACCGGGGAGCTGTTTTTT.

This clone was recorded a few times. This chain uses TRBV7-6 with TRBJ2-1; D not certain. The germline CDR1 and CDR2 sequences are SGHVS and FNYEAQ. The germline V and J ends were trimmed by 1 base and 3 bases, with 10 bases remaining between them. CDR3 size: 15 residues. In DNA, the CDR3 is TGTGCCAGCAGCTTAGTCCTTAACAGCTACAATGAGCAGTTCTTC. This gives the protein CASSLVLNSYNEQFF.

The V gene is TRBV7-2, the J gene TRBJ1-5; 7 bases map to TRBD1. V dropped 4 bases and J dropped 0; count of bases not matched to a gene: 3. Germline V lookup: CDR1 SGHTA, CDR2 FQGNSA. The CDR3 contains 15 residues. The CDR3 sequence: CASSSQGYSNQPQHF. CDR3 bases: TGTGCCAGCAGCTCACAGGGGTATAGCAATCAGCCCCAGCATTTT.

This chain links TRBV30 with TRBJ1-1; weak D call: TRBD1 (5 bases). V was clipped by 0 bases and J by 1 base, with 12 bases between them. The CDR3 has 15 amino acids. Germline V gene lookup returns CDR1 GTSNPN and CDR2 SVGIG (reference sequence). The CDR3 nucleotides are TGTGCCTGGAGTGTAGTCGGTAGGGGGAACACTGAAGCTTTCTTT. This encodes CAWSVVGRGNTEAFF.

The V gene is TRBV28, the J gene TRBJ1-5; 7 bases agree with TRBD1. Germline trimming cut 1 base from V and 4 bases from J; bases unmatched to any gene: 4. Germline V gene sequence: CDR1 MDHEN, CDR2 SYDVKM. This CDR3 spans 15 amino acids. The CDR3 reads CASSLSGTENQPQHF. The CDR3 nucleotides are TGTGCCAGCAGTTTATCCGGGACAGAGAATCAGCCCCAGCATTTT.

Comments on this clone: The sample holds other DNA sequences that translate to the same CDR3. This chain links TRBV5-4 with TRBJ2-7; 13 nucleotides agree with TRBD2. The germline CDR1 and CDR2 sequences are SGHNT and YYREEE (reference sequence). The trim removed 4 bases at V and 4 bases at J, leaving 2 bases unmatched. The CDR3 spans 14 residues. The CDR3 bases are TGTGCCAGCAGCCCGGGACTAGCGGGGTACGAGCAGTACTTC. Protein: CASSPGLAGYEQYF. The whole variable domain, filled in from reference TRBV5-4 and TRBJ2-7, reads ETGVTQSPTHLIKTRGQQVTLRCSSQSGHNTVSWYQQALGQGPQFIFQYYREEENGRGNFPPRFSGLQFPNYSSELNVNALELDDSALYLCASSPGLAGYEQYFGPGTRLTVT.

This CDR3 is CATSRGGVGYTF. CDR3 sequence (DNA): TGTGCCACCAGCAGGGGAGGGGTCGGCTACACCTTC. The gene calls are TRBV15 and TRBJ1-2; D is possibly TRBD1 (5 bases). Deletions cut 3 bases from V and 8 bases from J, with 10 bases between. This CDR3 is 12 amino acids long. Germline V gene sequence: CDR1 LNHNV, CDR2 YYDKDF (reference sequence).

This clone showed up just once. This chain connects TRBV5-1 to TRBJ1-5, with 9 positions matching TRBD1. The CDR3 loop spans 15 amino acids. The junction had 5 bases not matched to a gene; V was cut back by 2 bases and J by 5 bases. Germline V lookup: CDR1 SGHRS, CDR2 YFSETQ. The CDR3 loop is CASSFSTGGDQPQHF. CDR3 DNA sequence: TGCGCCAGCAGCTTCTCAACAGGGGGCGATCAGCCCCAGCATTTT.

The V call is TRBV2, the J call TRBJ2-3; the D gene is possibly TRBD2 (6 bases). This CDR3 spans 14 amino acids. The germline V gene has CDR1 SNHLY and CDR2 FYNNEI. Trimming removed 8 bases from V and 1 base from J, with 13 bases in between. The CDR3 sequence: CASGEVGGTDTQYF. DNA for the CDR3: TGTGCCAGCGGGGAGGTGGGGGGCACAGATACGCAGTATTTT.

The J gene is TRBJ2-1, the V gene TRBV7-9, with a possible D match to TRBD2 (7 bases). The ends were cut back, 3 bases at V and 2 bases at J, with 17 bases in the middle. The CDR3 loop spans 17 amino acids. Germline V gene lookup returns CDR1 SEHNR and CDR2 FQNEAQ (reference sequence). The CDR3 DNA reads TGTGCCAGCAGCTTTGGGATAAGGGGGGGAACCTACAATGAGCAGTTCTTC. Its translation is CASSFGIRGGTYNEQFF. Together with reference TRBV7-9 and TRBJ2-1, the CDR3 gives the full variable domain: DTGVSQNPRHKITKRGQNVTFRCDPISEHNRLYWYRQTLGQGPEFLTYFQNEAQLEKSRLLSDRFSAERPKGSFSTLEIQRTEQGDSAMYLCASSFGIRGGTYNEQFFGPGTRLTVL.

The chain couples TRBV2 to TRBJ2-2, with TRBD1 identical over 9 bases. Germline values: CDR1 SNHLY, CDR2 FYNNEI. The CDR3 spans 15 residues. After removal of 2 bases from V and 7 bases from J, the junction contained 5 bases not matched to a gene. CDR3 protein: CASSERDRANGELFF. For the CDR3, the DNA is TGTGCCAGCAGTGAACGGGACAGGGCGAACGGGGAGCTGTTTTTT.

J is TRBJ2-1 and V is TRBV12-5; D is uncertain. The CDR3 has 13 residues. Germline V CDR1 and CDR2: LGHNT, FRNRAP. V was trimmed by 10 bases and J by 0 bases, leaving 10 bases between them. CDR3 nucleotides: TGTGCTACTTACTCGGGCTCCTACAATGAGCAGTTCTTC. Encoded protein: CATYSGSYNEQFF.

The chain carries TRBV7-9 and TRBJ2-7; tentative D call: TRBD1 (6 bases). This CDR3 has 14 residues. Germline assignment: CDR1 SEHNR and CDR2 FQNEAQ (reference sequence). Trimming left V 1 base short and J 3 bases short, with 10 bases between. CDR3 loop: CASSLDQGHYEQYF. The CDR3 nucleotides are TGTGCCAGCAGCTTAGATCAGGGGCACTACGAGCAGTACTTC.

The gene calls are TRBV7-7 and TRBJ2-5, with TRBD2 matching 13 bases. The germline CDR1 and CDR2 sequences are SSHAT and FNYEAQ (reference sequence). The CDR3 covers 16 residues. V lost 6 bases to trimming and J lost 5 bases; unmatched junction nucleotides: 9. In DNA form, the CDR3 reads TGTGCCAGCAGTTCCGGACTAGCGGGAGTTAGGGAGACCCAGTACTTC. Encoded protein: CASSSGLAGVRETQYF.

This chain uses TRBV7-2 with TRBJ1-3, with a tentative D call TRBD1 (5 bases). This CDR3 has 14 amino acids. Trimming cost V 2 bases and J 3 bases, with 8 bases left between them. Germline V gene data show CDR1 as SGHTA and CDR2 as FQGNSA. CDR3 nucleotides: TGTGCCAGCAGCTTAAGGGGAAATGGAAACACCATATATTTT. Protein product: CASSLRGNGNTIYF.

This chain connects TRBV19 to TRBJ1-5; D possibly corresponds to TRBD1 (6 bases). This CDR3 has 14 residues. The V end lost 7 bases, the J end lost 4 bases, and 14 bases lay between the germline ends. The germline V gene encodes CDR1 LNHDA and CDR2 SQIVND (reference sequence). CDR3 amino acids: CASTHRQVNQPQHF. CDR3 coding DNA: TGTGCCAGTACCCACAGACAGGTTAATCAGCCCCAGCATTTT.

This chain links TRBV30 with TRBJ2-1, with D possibly TRBD2 on 6 matching bases. The germline V gene has CDR1 GTSNPN and CDR2 SVGIG (reference sequence). With 7 bases removed from V and 5 bases from J, the gap between germline ends came to 15 bases. The CDR3 consists of 13 residues. The CDR3 coding sequence is TGTGCCTTCCCCAGGACTAACAACAATGAGCAGTTCTTC. Protein sequence: CAFPRTNNNEQFF.

This chain uses TRBV10-3 with TRBJ2-7; 12 bases map to TRBD2. The V gene end was trimmed by 7 bases and the J gene end by 3 bases; junction bases not matched to a gene: 22. This CDR3 spans 20 amino acids. The V gene's germline CDR1 is ENHRY and CDR2 SYGVKD. This CDR3 reads CAITKSPPTSGRILDYEQYF. The DNA of the CDR3 is TGTGCCATCACCAAATCCCCACCAACTAGCGGGAGGATTTTGGACTACGAGCAGTACTTC.